This T cell receptor (beta chain) originates from a study of T cell changes during pregnancy in multiple sclerosis. Generated by immunoSEQ multiplex PCR, the TCRdb table keeps only in-frame clones and is missing some. The repertoire has more than 25,000 clones, approximately 94% of them found once; the top ten carry about 0.76%. V lost 8 bases and J lost 0, with 8 bases in between. The CDR3 loop spans 12 amino acids. Germline lookup yields CDR1 SEHNR and CDR2 FQNEAQ (reference sequence). Sample: CD4+ T cells from peripheral blood mononuclear cells, taken in the first trimester of pregnancy. This sequence originates from a female donor with multiple sclerosis, enrolled in a pregnancy study. This rearrangement joins TRBV7-9 to TRBJ2-7; maybe TRBD2 (5 bases). The CDR3 coding sequence is TGTGCCAGCCGACGGGACTCCTACGAGCAGTACTTC. It encodes CASRRDSYEQYF.